The T cell receptor (beta chain) described here comes from a study of CD8 T cells in Susac syndrome. Worth noting for this clonotype: What it binds is not known.

Looked up from germline, CDR1 is MNHEY and CDR2 is SMNVEV (reference sequence). V shed 5 bases and J shed 2 bases, with 7 bases lying between them. CDR3 length: 12 residues. With random hexamers, reverse transcription was performed on about 0.45 to 1 ug of RNA. TCR beta CDR3 was amplified by immunoSEQ multiplex PCR. This amplification extended across 54 Vbeta and 13 Jbeta segments. Each CDR3 protein is one row after TCRdb ran MiXCR on the immunoSEQ multiplex PCR reads. In the table there are just under 95,000 distinct CDR3 sequences, 85% to 95% of which are singletons. Study-wide points: The CD4+ T cell repertoires, which came from Susac syndrome patients, showed no sign of clonal expansion.

The TCR originated in a human donor with Susac syndrome. Material: CD4+ T cells from PBMCs. The V and J genes are TRBV27 and TRBJ2-7, with D unresolved. The CDR3 bases are TGTGCCAGCAGTAAAACTACCTACGAGCAGTACTTC. Amino acids: CASSKTTYEQYF.